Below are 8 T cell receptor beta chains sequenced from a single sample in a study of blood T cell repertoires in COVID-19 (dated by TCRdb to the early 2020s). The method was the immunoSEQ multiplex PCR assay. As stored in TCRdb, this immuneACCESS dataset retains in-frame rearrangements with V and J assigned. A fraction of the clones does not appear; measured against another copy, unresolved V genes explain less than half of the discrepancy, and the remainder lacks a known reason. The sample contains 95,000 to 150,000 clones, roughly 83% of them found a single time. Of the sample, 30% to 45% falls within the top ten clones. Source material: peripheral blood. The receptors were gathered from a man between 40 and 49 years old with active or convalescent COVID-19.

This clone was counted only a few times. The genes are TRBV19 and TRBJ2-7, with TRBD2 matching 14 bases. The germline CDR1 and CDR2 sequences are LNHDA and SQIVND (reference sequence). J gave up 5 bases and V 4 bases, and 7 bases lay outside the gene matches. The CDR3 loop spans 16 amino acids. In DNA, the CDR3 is TGTGCCAGTAGTAACAGGGGACTAGCGGGAGATAACGAGCAGTACTTC. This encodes CASSNRGLAGDNEQYF.

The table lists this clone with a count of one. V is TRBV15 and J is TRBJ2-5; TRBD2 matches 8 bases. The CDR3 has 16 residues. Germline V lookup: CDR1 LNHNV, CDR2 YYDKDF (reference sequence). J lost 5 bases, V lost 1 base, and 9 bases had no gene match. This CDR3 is CATSRAREGTRETQYF. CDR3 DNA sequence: TGTGCCACCAGCAGAGCCCGGGAGGGGACGAGGGAGACCCAGTACTTC.

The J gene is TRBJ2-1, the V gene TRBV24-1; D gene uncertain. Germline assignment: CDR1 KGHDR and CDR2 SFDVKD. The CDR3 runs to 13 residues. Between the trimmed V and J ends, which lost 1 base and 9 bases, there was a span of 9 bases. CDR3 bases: TGTGCCACCAGTGATTTAGCTGAGCTTGAGCAGTTCTTC. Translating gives CATSDLAELEQFF.

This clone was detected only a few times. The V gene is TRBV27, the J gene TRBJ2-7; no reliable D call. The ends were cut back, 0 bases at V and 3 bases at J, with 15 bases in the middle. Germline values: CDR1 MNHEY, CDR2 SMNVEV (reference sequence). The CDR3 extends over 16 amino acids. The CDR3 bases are TGTGCCAGCAGTTTATCCGGGTCAGACCCCTTCTACGAGCAGTACTTC. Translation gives CASSLSGSDPFYEQYF.

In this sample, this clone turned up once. The CDR3 bases are TGCAGTGCTAGGGCCAGCACTGAAGCTTTCTTT. As protein: CSARASTEAFF. V is TRBV20-1 and J is TRBJ1-1; no clear D gene. The CDR3 covers 11 residues. The germline V gene encodes CDR1 DFQATT and CDR2 SNEGSKA (reference sequence). Trimming cost V 3 bases and J 4 bases, with 6 bases left between them.

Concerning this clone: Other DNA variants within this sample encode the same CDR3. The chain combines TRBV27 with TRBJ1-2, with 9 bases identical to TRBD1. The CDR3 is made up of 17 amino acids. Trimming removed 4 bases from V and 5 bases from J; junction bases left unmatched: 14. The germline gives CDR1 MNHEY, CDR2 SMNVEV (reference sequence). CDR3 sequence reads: CASSYQRTGGAGYGYTF. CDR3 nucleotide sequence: TGTGCCAGCAGTTACCAGAGAACAGGGGGCGCGGGATATGGCTACACCTTC.

The CDR3 nucleotides are TGTGCCAGCAGTTCGCGGGCCTCAGCTAGACACGAGCAGTACTTC. It is translated as CASSSRASARHEQYF. This chain connects TRBV6-5 to TRBJ2-7; D might be TRBD2 (5 bases). CDR3 length equals 15 residues. Germline lookup yields CDR1 MNHEY and CDR2 SVGAGI. Trimming took off 4 bases at V and 5 bases at J, with 18 bases between the two ends.

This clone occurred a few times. CDR3 protein: CASSRKAGNTEAFF. CDR3 bases: TGTGCCAGCAGCCGCAAAGCGGGCAACACTGAAGCTTTCTTT. This chain uses TRBV7-2 with TRBJ1-1; no firm D call. Germline CDR1 and CDR2: SGHTA and FQGNSA. This CDR3 region has 14 residues. The V and J ends lost 5 bases and 2 bases respectively, with 12 bases between them.